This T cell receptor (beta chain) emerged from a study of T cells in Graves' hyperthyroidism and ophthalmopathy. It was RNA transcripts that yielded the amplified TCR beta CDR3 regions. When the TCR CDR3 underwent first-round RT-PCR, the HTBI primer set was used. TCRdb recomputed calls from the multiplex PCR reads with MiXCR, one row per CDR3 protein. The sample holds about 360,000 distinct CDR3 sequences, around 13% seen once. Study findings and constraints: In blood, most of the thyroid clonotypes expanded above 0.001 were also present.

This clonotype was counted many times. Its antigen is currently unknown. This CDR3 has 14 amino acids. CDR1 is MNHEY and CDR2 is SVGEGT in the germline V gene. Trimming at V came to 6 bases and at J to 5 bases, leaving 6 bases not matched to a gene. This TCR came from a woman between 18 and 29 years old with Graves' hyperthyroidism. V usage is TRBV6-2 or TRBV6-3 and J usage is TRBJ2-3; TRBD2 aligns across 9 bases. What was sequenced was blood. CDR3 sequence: CASSTFSGGDTQYF. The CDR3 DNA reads TGTGCCAGCAGCACCTTTAGCGGGGGAGATACGCAGTATTTT.